This T cell receptor (beta chain) is from a study of CD8 T cells in Susac syndrome. Study-wide results and limits: The study conceded that relatively few individuals underwent its TCR sequencing and HLA analysis.

In its sample, this clonotype was seen once. Its matching antigen is unknown. Reverse transcription used about 0.45 to 1 ug RNA and random hexamers. TCRdb re-analysed the immunoSEQ multiplex PCR reads in MiXCR, keeping a single row per CDR3 protein. Among about 200,000 distinct CDR3 sequences listed, around 93% were seen once. Trimming pared 0 bases from V and 5 bases from J, leaving 7 bases between. The CDR3 loop spans 13 amino acids. The germline CDR1 and CDR2 sequences are LNHNV and YYDKDF (reference sequence). The TEMRA cells underwent FACS enrichment, while the CD8+ and CD4+ T cells underwent negative isolation.

This chain uses TRBV15 with TRBJ1-2; D remains unclear. The TCR sequence derives from a human donor with multiple sclerosis. The specimen was CD4+ T cells from PBMCs. The CDR3 protein is CATSRDDLYGYTF. CDR3 bases: TGTGCCACCAGCAGAGATGACCTTTATGGCTACACCTTC.